One sample yielded the 21 T cell receptor beta chains listed below, sequenced in a study of blood T cell repertoires in COVID-19. Profiled with immunoSEQ multiplex PCR; TCRdb holds only in-frame clones, not every one. This table has fewer than 110,000 clones, 85% to 95% appearing once. The sample consisted of peripheral blood. These receptors came from a man aged 50-59 years with active COVID-19.

This chain uses TRBV5-4 with TRBJ1-6; weak D call: TRBD1 (6 bases). V was clipped by 5 bases and J by 0 bases, with 12 bases between them. Germline CDR1 SGHNT, CDR2 YYREEE (reference sequence). This CDR3 spans 16 amino acids. The CDR3 coding sequence is TGTGCCAGCAGGCGGACAGAGAGCTCCTATAATTCACCCCTCCACTTT. Its protein is CASRRTESSYNSPLHF.

The chain combines TRBV5-4 with TRBJ1-1, with TRBD1 matching 7 bases. This CDR3 region has 14 residues. J lost 6 bases, V lost 0 bases, and 5 bases had no gene match. In germline, CDR1 is SGHNT, CDR2 YYREEE (reference sequence). The CDR3 reads CASSLGAGGSEAFF. CDR3 in DNA: TGTGCCAGCAGCTTGGGGGCAGGGGGGTCTGAAGCTTTCTTT.

The CDR3 loop reads CSASEGTGPYEQYF. The DNA for the CDR3 is TGCAGCGCGTCGGAAGGGACAGGACCCTACGAGCAGTACTTC. The chain carries TRBV29-1 and TRBJ2-7, with 8 nucleotides matching TRBD1. Germline trimming cut 7 bases from V and 2 bases from J; bases unmatched to any gene: 10. The germline gives CDR1 SQVTM, CDR2 ANQGSEA. The CDR3 is made up of 14 amino acids.

The CDR3 spells CASSPSSSNTGELFF. The CDR3 coding sequence is TGTGCCAGCTCACCGTCTAGCAGCAACACCGGGGAGCTGTTTTTT. The chain has TRBV18 and TRBJ2-2; possibly TRBD2 for D (5 bases). The V gene lost 3 bases and the J gene lost 2 bases, with 10 bases spanning the gap. CDR1 is KGHSH and CDR2 is LQKENI in the germline V gene. The CDR3 is made up of 15 amino acids.

The V and J genes are TRBV4-2 and TRBJ2-7, with 9 bases lining up with TRBD1. CDR3 length: 15 residues. Germline trimming cut 4 bases from V and 4 bases from J; bases unmatched to any gene: 8. Per germline, CDR1 LGHNA and CDR2 YNFKEQ. For the CDR3, the DNA is TGTGCCAGCAGCCCAAAACAGGGGGCGTTTTACGAGCAGTACTTC. Protein product: CASSPKQGAFYEQYF.

The chain combines TRBV19 with TRBJ1-4, with TRBD1 as a possible D gene (6 bases). In germline, CDR1 is LNHDA, CDR2 SQIVND (reference sequence). Trimming pared 8 bases from V and 5 bases from J, leaving 15 bases between. The CDR3 extends over 14 amino acids. The DNA for the CDR3 is TGTGCCAGTTGTAGGGGGGAGATGAATGAAAAACTGTTTTTT. Encoded protein: CASCRGEMNEKLFF.

J is TRBJ2-1 and V is TRBV4-2; 12 positions match TRBD2. This CDR3 spans 17 amino acids. Germline CDR1 reads LGHNA; CDR2 reads YNFKEQ. Trimming removed 1 base from V and 3 bases from J; junction bases left unmatched: 4. In DNA, the CDR3 is TGTGCCAGCAGCCAAGGGACTAGCGGGACCCTCTACAATGAGCAGTTCTTC. The encoded protein is CASSQGTSGTLYNEQFF.

This chain uses TRBV5-1 with TRBJ1-4, with unresolved D. Trimming took off 2 bases at V and 4 bases at J, with 15 bases between the two ends. Germline CDR1 is SGHRS and CDR2 is YFSETQ. The CDR3 extends over 16 amino acids. Here the CDR3 reads CASSFGLVLRNEKLFF. CDR3 nucleotides: TGCGCCAGCAGCTTCGGACTCGTCCTCCGTAATGAAAAACTGTTTTTT. Based on the CDR3 plus reference TRBV5-1 and TRBJ1-4, the full variable domain is KAGVTQTPRYLIKTRGQQVTLSCSPISGHRSVSWYQQTPGQGLQFLFEYFSETQRNKGNFPGRFSGRQFSNSRSEMNVSTLELGDSALYLCASSFGLVLRNEKLFFGSGTQLSVL.

V and J are TRBV5-8 and TRBJ1-1; D call uncertain. The CDR3 totals 15 residues. Germline assignment: CDR1 SGHTS and CDR2 YDEGEE. V lost 4 bases to trimming and J lost 4 bases, with 17 bases between them. CDR3: CASSPRLRESTEAFF. The CDR3 nucleotides are TGTGCCAGCAGCCCAAGACTAAGGGAGAGCACTGAAGCTTTCTTT.

As DNA, the CDR3 is TGTGCCAGCACCCGGGTTTCAGCCCAAGAGACCCAGTACTTC. Protein product: CASTRVSAQETQYF. J is TRBJ2-5 and V is TRBV6-6; D is ambiguous. CDR3 length equals 14 residues. V lost 7 bases and J lost 1, with 13 bases in between. CDR1 MNHNY and CDR2 SVGAGI come from the germline V gene (reference sequence).

The chain links TRBV9 to TRBJ2-3, with D possibly being TRBD2 (6 bases). The V gene's germline CDR1 is SGDLS and CDR2 YYNGEE. V dropped 0 bases and J dropped 0 bases, with 14 bases sitting between them. This CDR3 has 17 amino acids. This CDR3 reads CASSVAASAPSTDTQYF. CDR3 coding DNA: TGTGCCAGCAGCGTAGCGGCTAGCGCCCCTAGCACAGATACGCAGTATTTT.

The CDR3 sequence is CASSLEGLGGDEQFF. The CDR3 region has the DNA TGCGCCAGCAGCTTGGAGGGACTAGGGGGGGATGAGCAGTTCTTC. This chain connects TRBV5-1 to TRBJ2-1; TRBD2 matches 8 bases. V lost 0 bases, J lost 8 bases, and 7 bases stayed unmatched. This CDR3 spans 15 amino acids. The V gene's germline CDR1 is SGHRS and CDR2 YFSETQ.

The V call is TRBV10-3, the J call TRBJ2-1; D might be TRBD1 (6 bases). V dropped 10 bases and J dropped 5 bases, with 15 bases sitting between them. Germline V gene sequence: CDR1 ENHRY, CDR2 SYGVKD. This CDR3 is built from 13 residues. In DNA form, the CDR3 reads TGTGCCACATCTTTACAGGGTAACAATGAGCAGTTCTTC. This gives the protein CATSLQGNNEQFF.

The V call is TRBV6-5, the J call TRBJ1-4, with a possible D match to TRBD1 (5 bases). V was pared by 4 bases and J by 8 bases, with 14 bases between. Germline lookup yields CDR1 MNHEY and CDR2 SVGAGI. The CDR3 spans 14 residues. CDR3 loop: CASSSGRSGEKLFF. CDR3 nucleotide sequence: TGTGCCAGCAGTTCAGGGAGGTCTGGCGAAAAACTGTTTTTT.

The V call is TRBV12-2, the J call TRBJ2-1; TRBD2, the D gene given by the table, was not confirmed from the DNA. TRBV12-2 is flagged as a pseudogene. The CDR3 is made up of 18 amino acids. The CDR3 DNA reads as TGTGCAAGTCGCCCGGACACTCCTAGCGACAAAGTGTACAATGAGCAGTTCTTC. It encodes CASRPDTPSDKVYNEQFF.

The chain couples TRBV5-4 to TRBJ1-1, with D possibly matching TRBD1 (5 bases). V was trimmed by 4 bases and J by 11 bases, leaving 21 bases between them. This CDR3 region has 14 residues. Germline V gene sequence: CDR1 SGHNT, CDR2 YYREEE (reference sequence). The CDR3 DNA sequence: TGTGCCAGCAGCCCTAAGTTCGGGGGAGAGGAGGCTTTCTTT. It yields the protein CASSPKFGGEEAFF.

J is TRBJ1-2 and V is TRBV5-3, with D possibly TRBD1 on 6 matching bases. TRBV5-3 is classed as an ORF, of uncertain function. This CDR3 has 14 residues. Trimming pared 4 bases from V and 6 bases from J, leaving 16 bases between. The CDR3 sequence is CARSENRDHDGYTF. CDR3 nucleotide sequence: TGTGCCAGAAGCGAAAACAGGGATCACGATGGCTACACCTTC.

The chain couples TRBV7-9 to TRBJ2-3; weak D call: TRBD1 (6 bases). The ends were cut back, 8 bases at V and 1 base at J, with 13 bases in the middle. This CDR3 has 14 residues. Germline values: CDR1 SEHNR, CDR2 FQNEAQ (reference sequence). The CDR3 is CASRVGARTDTQYF. CDR3 in DNA: TGTGCCAGCCGGGTGGGGGCCCGCACAGATACGCAGTATTTT. Drawing the rest from reference TRBV7-9 and TRBJ2-3, the complete variable domain is DTGVSQNPRHKITKRGQNVTFRCDPISEHNRLYWYRQTLGQGPEFLTYFQNEAQLEKSRLLSDRFSAERPKGSFSTLEIQRTEQGDSAMYLCASRVGARTDTQYFGPGTRLTVL.

V and J are TRBV6-6 and TRBJ2-1; unclear D gene. The CDR3 runs 15 residues. CDR1 is MNHNY, CDR2 SVGAGI, per germline (reference sequence). The V and J ends lost 7 bases and 0 bases respectively, with 13 bases between them. The CDR3 loop is CASKLAASSYNEQFF. In nucleotides, the CDR3 is TGTGCCAGCAAGCTTGCGGCCAGCTCCTACAATGAGCAGTTCTTC.

This chain's CDR3 is CATSDPGLAAGETQYF. The DNA for the CDR3 is TGTGCCACCAGTGACCCGGGACTAGCGGCAGGCGAGACCCAGTACTTC. The V call is TRBV24-1, the J call TRBJ2-5, with TRBD2 matching 11 bases. This CDR3 spans 16 amino acids. Trimming cost V 4 bases and J 5 bases; bases outside gene matches: 8. Germline CDR1 reads KGHDR; CDR2 reads SFDVKD.

Worth noting for this clone: Other DNA sequences in this sample translate to the same CDR3. The V gene is TRBV4-2, the J gene TRBJ2-1; 13 bases match TRBD2. V was clipped by 3 bases and J by 3 bases; unmatched bases: 2. The CDR3 runs to 16 residues. Germline values: CDR1 LGHNA, CDR2 YNFKEQ. CDR3 nucleotides: TGTGCCAGCAGCCAGAGGACTAGCGGGAGCTACAATGAGCAGTTCTTC. Protein sequence: CASSQRTSGSYNEQFF.